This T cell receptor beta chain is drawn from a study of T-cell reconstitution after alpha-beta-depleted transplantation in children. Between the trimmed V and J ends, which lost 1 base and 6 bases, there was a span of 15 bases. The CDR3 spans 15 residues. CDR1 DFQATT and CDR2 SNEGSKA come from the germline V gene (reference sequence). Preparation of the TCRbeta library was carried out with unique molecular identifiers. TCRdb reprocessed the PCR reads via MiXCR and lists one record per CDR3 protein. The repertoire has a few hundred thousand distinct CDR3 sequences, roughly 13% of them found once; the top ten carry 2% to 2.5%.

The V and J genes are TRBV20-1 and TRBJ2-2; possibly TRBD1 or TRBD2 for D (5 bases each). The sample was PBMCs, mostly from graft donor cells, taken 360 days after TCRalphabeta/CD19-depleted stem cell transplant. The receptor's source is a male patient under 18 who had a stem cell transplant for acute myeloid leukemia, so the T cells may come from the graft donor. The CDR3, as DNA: TGCAGTGCTAGAGTCAGTGGGGGAGTAGCCGGGGAGCTGTTTTTT. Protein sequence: CSARVSGGVAGELFF.